This passage covers 30 T cell receptor beta chains from one sample sequenced in a study of T cell repertoires in cytomegalovirus infection. Their recognized antigens are unknown. TCRdb recomputed calls from the reads with MiXCR, one row per CDR3 protein. The data show around 710,000 distinct CDR3 sequences, roughly 28% seen once. This specimen consisted of cultured CD8+ T cells from PBMCs, obtained from culture after CMV antigen stimulation. These receptors originate from a human donor in good health (CMV status not recorded). Some clones in this sample may be carry-over from other donors' samples.

Concerning this clonotype itself: One junction end does not reproduce the germline sequence, and a read error may be involved. The chain couples TRBV7-3 to TRBJ1-1; the D gene is possibly TRBD1 (6 bases). CDR1 and CDR2 from the germline V gene are SGHTA and FQGTGA. CDR3 length: 14 amino acids. CDR3 protein: CASSTRGANSEAFF. Here the CDR3 DNA reads TGTGCCAGCAGCACCCGGGGGGCGAACTCTGAAGCTTTCTTT.

This clonotype showed up many times. The CDR3: CASSLRTGLNTEAFF. The CDR3 DNA sequence: TGTGCCAGCAGCTTACGGACAGGTCTGAACACTGAAGCTTTCTTT. The chain employs TRBV7-2 and TRBJ1-1; 7 nucleotides match TRBD1. Per germline, CDR1 SGHTA and CDR2 FQGNSA. The ends lost 2 bases at V and 0 bases at J; junction bases unmatched: 3. The CDR3 consists of 15 residues.

This chain connects TRBV5-1 to TRBJ1-1; a possible D gene is TRBD1 (5 bases). The CDR3 is made up of 14 amino acids. The germline V and J ends were trimmed by 2 bases and 0 bases, with 8 bases remaining between them. Germline CDR1 is SGHRS and CDR2 is YFSETQ. The CDR3 protein is CASSFREMNTEAFF. The DNA for the CDR3 is TGCGCCAGCAGCTTCAGGGAAATGAACACTGAAGCTTTCTTT.

V is TRBV7-3 and J is TRBJ1-5; a possible D gene is TRBD1 (6 bases). V gave up 5 bases and J gave up 8 bases, with 22 bases separating them. Germline V lookup: CDR1 SGHTA, CDR2 FQGTGA. This CDR3 region has 16 residues. The DNA for the CDR3 is TGTGCCAGCAGCCAATCAATACAGGGACCCTCGGAGCCCCAGCATTTT. It translates to CASSQSIQGPSEPQHF.

There are many counts of this clonotype. This chain connects TRBV7-2 to TRBJ2-1, with no clear D. Trimming shortened V by 2 bases and J by 0 bases, and 8 bases separated the two germline ends. This CDR3 comprises 15 residues. CDR1 is SGHTA, CDR2 FQGNSA, per germline. The CDR3 DNA is TGTGCCAGCAGCTTAAACCCCCTCTCCTACAATGAGCAGTTCTTC. Translation gives CASSLNPLSYNEQFF.

Worth noting for this clonotype: Just one base apart from a much larger clone, this may be a read error. For the CDR3, the DNA is TGTGCCAGCAGTTATACAGGGGGCGACAATTCACCCCTCCACTTT. Residues: CASSYTGGDNSPLHF. The rearrangement links TRBV7-2 to TRBJ1-6; 9 positions agree with TRBD1. Germline loops: CDR1 SGHTA, CDR2 FQGNSA. Germline trimming cut 6 bases from V and 7 bases from J; bases unmatched to any gene: 7. This CDR3 has 15 amino acids.

The V and J genes are TRBV2 and TRBJ2-5; 8 positions agree with TRBD1. The length of the CDR3 is 14 residues. The germline gives CDR1 SNHLY, CDR2 FYNNEI. The trim removed 8 bases at V and 1 base at J, leaving 6 bases unmatched. CDR3: CASLGQGSQETQYF. In DNA form, the CDR3 reads TGTGCCAGCTTAGGACAGGGAAGCCAAGAGACCCAGTACTTC. The variable domain in full, with the rest retrieved from reference TRBV2 and TRBJ2-5, is EPEVTQTPSHQVTQMGQEVILRCVPISNHLYFYWYRQILGQKVEFLVSFYNNEISEKSEIFDDQFSVERPDGSNFTLKIRSTKLEDSAMYFCASLGQGSQETQYFGPGTRLLVL.

This clonotype was seen a few times. In DNA, the CDR3 is TGTGCCACCAGCAGGGAGGGTTGGACAGATAACAATGAGCAGTTCTTC. Its protein is CATSREGWTDNNEQFF. The chain has TRBV15 and TRBJ2-1, with D perhaps assigned TRBD1 or TRBD2 (6 bases each). Germline loops: CDR1 LNHNV, CDR2 YYDKDF (reference sequence). CDR3 size: 16 residues. The V and J ends lost 3 bases and 5 bases respectively, with 17 bases between them.

This clonotype was counted between two and nine times. The rearrangement uses TRBV6-6 and TRBJ2-5; TRBD2 aligns across 12 bases. With V trimmed by 10 bases and J by 5 bases, 8 bases remained unmatched. The CDR3 consists of 14 residues. The germline CDR1 and CDR2 sequences are MNHNY and SVGAGI (reference sequence). CDR3 DNA sequence: TGTGCCACCACTAGCGGGGGGTCACGGGAGACCCAGTACTTC. This sequence encodes CATTSGGSRETQYF.

The chain couples TRBV18 to TRBJ2-7; no definite D call. The V end was cut by 3 bases, the J end by 6 bases, with 15 bases between. This CDR3 has 14 amino acids. From germline, CDR1 is KGHSH and CDR2 LQKENI. As DNA, the CDR3 is TGTGCCAGCTCACCTACGACCACCCCTCGCGAGCAGTACTTC. Its translation: CASSPTTTPREQYF.

This chain links TRBV12-3 or TRBV12-4 with TRBJ2-5, with D uncertain. The CDR3 extends over 14 amino acids. The ends were cut back, 1 base at V and 5 bases at J, with 11 bases in the middle. CDR3 DNA sequence: TGTGCCAGCAGTTTAGGGGATCTTAGGGAGACCCAGTACTTC. Protein product: CASSLGDLRETQYF.

This sequence joins TRBV3-1 and TRBJ1-1; 7 nucleotides line up with TRBD1. The CDR3 has 14 amino acids. V was clipped by 7 bases and J by 1 base; unmatched bases: 6. Germline loops: CDR1 LGHDT, CDR2 YNNKEL (reference sequence). The CDR3 sequence is CASTPGQPNTEAFF. Here the CDR3 DNA reads TGTGCCAGCACTCCGGGACAGCCGAACACTGAAGCTTTCTTT.

The chain has TRBV7-2 and TRBJ2-1; 8 positions agree with TRBD2. CDR1 is SGHTA, CDR2 FQGNSA, per germline. V lost 4 bases, J lost 8 bases, and 10 bases stayed unmatched. The CDR3 spans 15 residues. The CDR3 reads CASSYPGGPRDEQFF. In nucleotides, the CDR3 is TGTGCCAGCAGCTATCCGGGGGGGCCTCGTGATGAGCAGTTCTTC.

The table lists this clonotype with many counts. This sequence joins TRBV9 and TRBJ2-3; D remains unclear. The germline V gene encodes CDR1 SGDLS and CDR2 YYNGEE. The V gene lost 0 bases and the J gene lost 6 bases, with 2 bases spanning the gap. The CDR3 spans 11 residues. CDR3 protein: CASSVGDTQYF. The CDR3 DNA follows: TGTGCCAGCAGCGTAGGGGATACGCAGTATTTT.

The rearrangement links TRBV28 to TRBJ2-3; no clear D. The CDR3 consists of 16 residues. Germline assignment: CDR1 MDHEN and CDR2 SYDVKM. V dropped 3 bases and J dropped 3 bases, with 16 bases sitting between them. CDR3 in DNA: TGTGCCAGCAGTTTCTTTCAGTGGAGTCGGACAGATACGCAGTATTTT. It yields the protein CASSFFQWSRTDTQYF.

This chain uses TRBV19 with TRBJ1-6; D remains ambiguous. The CDR3 has 14 residues. The germline V gene encodes CDR1 LNHDA and CDR2 SQIVND (reference sequence). V lost 5 bases and J lost 6, with 11 bases in between. The chain's CDR3 is CASSFRELNSPLHF. The CDR3 bases are TGTGCCAGTAGTTTCCGGGAGCTTAATTCACCCCTCCACTTT.

The table lists this clonotype with a few counts. V is TRBV6-1 and J is TRBJ2-1, with D uncertain. The germline V and J ends were trimmed by 4 bases and 1 base, with 5 bases remaining between them. Germline CDR1 reads MNHNS; CDR2 reads SASEGT. CDR3 length equals 13 residues. CDR3 sequence: CASSAESYNEQFF. The CDR3 bases are TGTGCCAGCAGTGCGGAATCCTACAATGAGCAGTTCTTC.

The V gene is TRBV19, the J gene TRBJ2-1, with 12 bases fitting TRBD1. V shed 3 bases and J 9 bases; nucleotides not matched to a gene: 3. Looked up from germline, CDR1 is LNHDA and CDR2 is SQIVND (reference sequence). The CDR3 runs to 14 residues. The CDR3 DNA is TGTGCCAGTAGTATGGGACAGGGGGCAAGTGAGCAGTTCTTC. Protein product: CASSMGQGASEQFF.

This clonotype was observed a handful of times. The V call is TRBV4-1, the J call TRBJ1-1, with TRBD1 as a possible D gene (5 bases). The CDR3 spans 14 residues. V was shortened by 0 bases and J by 4 bases, with 9 bases between the two germline ends. The germline V gene has CDR1 MGHRA and CDR2 YSYEKL. CDR3 DNA: TGCGCCAGCAGCCAAGAACCAGGGCCCACTGAAGCTTTCTTT. Amino acids: CASSQEPGPTEAFF.

This rearrangement joins TRBV4-2 to TRBJ2-3, with 8 bases aligning to TRBD2. Trimming cost V 4 bases and J 2 bases; bases outside gene matches: 14. Germline V gene data show CDR1 as LGHNA and CDR2 as YNFKEQ. CDR3 length: 18 amino acids. The CDR3 sequence is CASSLFLLSGGHTDTQYF. In nucleotides, the CDR3 is TGTGCCAGCAGCCTCTTTCTTTTAAGCGGGGGACACACAGATACGCAGTATTTT.

The chain recombines TRBV4-3 with TRBJ1-1; 7 positions match TRBD1. V lost 4 bases to trimming and J lost 3 bases; unmatched junction nucleotides: 8. Germline V CDR1 and CDR2: LGHNA, YSLEER. The CDR3 has 15 amino acids. As DNA, the CDR3 is TGCGCCAGCAGCCCCCAGTTGGGACAGCACACTGAAGCTTTCTTT. Its translation is CASSPQLGQHTEAFF.

This clonotype appeared once. One end of the junction varies from germline; a read error may be responsible. The J gene is TRBJ1-1, the V gene TRBV5-3, with D unclear. TRBV5-3 is annotated as an ORF whose role is uncertain. There are 15 residues in the CDR3. This CDR3 reads CASSWKRERHTEAFF. The CDR3 coding sequence is TGTGCCAGCAGCTGGAAGAGAGAGAGGCACACTGAAGCTTTCTTT.

There are a few counts of this clonotype. The chain carries TRBV12-3 or TRBV12-4 and TRBJ1-2; D perhaps matches TRBD1 (5 bases). The CDR3 extends over 11 amino acids. Trimming took 10 bases from V and 6 from J, leaving 12 bases between them. DNA for the CDR3: TGTGCCACCCTGTGGGGGAATGGCTACACCTTC. Translation: CATLWGNGYTF.

This rearrangement joins TRBV28 to TRBJ1-2, with 7 bases identical to TRBD1. V shed 7 bases, J shed 3 bases, and the junction held 5 bases outside the gene matches. The germline V gene encodes CDR1 MDHEN and CDR2 SYDVKM. The CDR3 is 13 amino acids. CDR3 in DNA: TGTGCCAGCACTAAAACAGGGGACTATGGCTACACCTTC. It translates to CASTKTGDYGYTF.

This clonotype was picked up many times. V and J are TRBV4-2 and TRBJ1-1; a weak D match, TRBD1 (6 bases). The V end lost 1 base, the J end lost 2 bases, and 8 bases lay between the germline ends. This CDR3 spans 14 amino acids. In germline, CDR1 is LGHNA, CDR2 YNFKEQ. In nucleotides, the CDR3 is TGTGCCAGCAGCCAAGGGACAGCCAACACTGAAGCTTTCTTT. Translated: CASSQGTANTEAFF.

The chain's CDR3 is CASSSERSGLIYGYTF. CDR3 DNA sequence: TGTGCCAGCAGCTCAGAGAGGTCCGGTCTTATCTATGGCTACACCTTC. The V call is TRBV14, the J call TRBJ1-2; no clear D gene. The CDR3 consists of 16 residues. Per the germline V gene, CDR1 is SGHDN and CDR2 is FVKESK. Trimming took off 5 bases at V and 4 bases at J, with 20 bases between the two ends.

The gene calls are TRBV7-9 and TRBJ2-3, with D uncertain. Trimming removed 7 bases at V and 7 bases at J, with 15 bases between. CDR3 length equals 13 residues. Germline V gene sequence: CDR1 SEHNR, CDR2 FQNEAQ (reference sequence). The CDR3 loop is CASIPEWKNTQYF. CDR3 DNA: TGTGCCAGCATCCCAGAGTGGAAAAATACGCAGTATTTT.

The rearrangement links TRBV27 to TRBJ1-6; the D is unclear. This CDR3 has 15 residues. V gave up 7 bases and J gave up 0 bases, with 10 bases separating them. Per the germline V gene, CDR1 is MNHEY and CDR2 is SMNVEV (reference sequence). DNA for the CDR3: TGTGCCAGCACGAACGGAGGCTCCTATAATTCACCCCTCCACTTT. Its protein is CASTNGGSYNSPLHF.

This clonotype has only a few counts. This chain joins TRBV4-1 and TRBJ2-5, with 8 bases fitting TRBD2. Losses at the gene ends were 3 bases for V and 5 bases for J; bases not matched to a gene: 8. The germline CDR1 and CDR2 sequences are MGHRA and YSYEKL. CDR3 length: 15 amino acids. Here the CDR3 reads CASSQGKGTSETQYF. CDR3 nucleotides: TGCGCCAGCAGCCAGGGAAAGGGGACTAGTGAGACCCAGTACTTC.

The chain recombines TRBV19 with TRBJ1-3; no reliable D call. V dropped 9 bases and J dropped 7 bases, with 10 bases sitting between them. Germline-derived CDR1 and CDR2 are LNHDA and SQIVND (reference sequence). The length of the CDR3 is 11 residues. This chain's CDR3 is CASARGNTIYF. The CDR3 nucleotides are TGTGCCAGCGCTCGAGGGAACACCATATATTTT.